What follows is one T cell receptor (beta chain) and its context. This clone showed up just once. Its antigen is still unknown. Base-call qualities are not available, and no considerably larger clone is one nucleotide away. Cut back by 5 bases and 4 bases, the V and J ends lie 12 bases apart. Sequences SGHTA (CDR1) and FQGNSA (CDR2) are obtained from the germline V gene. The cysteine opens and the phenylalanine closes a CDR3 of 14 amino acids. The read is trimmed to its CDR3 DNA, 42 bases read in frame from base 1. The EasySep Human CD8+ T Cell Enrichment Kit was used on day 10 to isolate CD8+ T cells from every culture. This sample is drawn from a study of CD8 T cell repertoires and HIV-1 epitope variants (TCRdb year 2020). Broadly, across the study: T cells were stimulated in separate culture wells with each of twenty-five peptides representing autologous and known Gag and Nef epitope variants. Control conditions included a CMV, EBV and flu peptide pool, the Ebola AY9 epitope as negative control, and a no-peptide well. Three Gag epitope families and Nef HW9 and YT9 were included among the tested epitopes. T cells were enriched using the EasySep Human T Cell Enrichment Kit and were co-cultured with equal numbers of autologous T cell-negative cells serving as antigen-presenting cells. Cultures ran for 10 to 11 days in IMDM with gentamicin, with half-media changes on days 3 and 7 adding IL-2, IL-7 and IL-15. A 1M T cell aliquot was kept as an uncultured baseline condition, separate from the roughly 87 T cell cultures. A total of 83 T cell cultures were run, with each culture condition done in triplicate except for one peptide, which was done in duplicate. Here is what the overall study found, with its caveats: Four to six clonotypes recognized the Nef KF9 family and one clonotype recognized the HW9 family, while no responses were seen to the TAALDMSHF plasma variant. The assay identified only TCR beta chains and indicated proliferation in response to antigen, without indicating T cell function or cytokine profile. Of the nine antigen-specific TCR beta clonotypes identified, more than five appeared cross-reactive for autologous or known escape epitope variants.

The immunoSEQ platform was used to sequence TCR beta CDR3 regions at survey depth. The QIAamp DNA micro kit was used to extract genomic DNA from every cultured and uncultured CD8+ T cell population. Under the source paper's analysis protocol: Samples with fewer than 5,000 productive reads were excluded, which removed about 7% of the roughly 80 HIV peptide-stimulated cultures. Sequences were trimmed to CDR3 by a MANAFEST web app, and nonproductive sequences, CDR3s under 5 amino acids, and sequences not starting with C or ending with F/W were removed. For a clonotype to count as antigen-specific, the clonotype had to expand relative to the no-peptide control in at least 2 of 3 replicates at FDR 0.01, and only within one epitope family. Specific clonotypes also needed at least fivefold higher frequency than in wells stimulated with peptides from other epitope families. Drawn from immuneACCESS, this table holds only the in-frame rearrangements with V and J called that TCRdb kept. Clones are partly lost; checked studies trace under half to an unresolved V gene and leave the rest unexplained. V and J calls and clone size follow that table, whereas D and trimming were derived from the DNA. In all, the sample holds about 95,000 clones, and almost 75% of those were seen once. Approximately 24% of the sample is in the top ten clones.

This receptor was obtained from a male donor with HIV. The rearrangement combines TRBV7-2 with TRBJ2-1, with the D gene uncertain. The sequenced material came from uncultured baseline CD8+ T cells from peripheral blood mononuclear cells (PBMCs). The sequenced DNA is TGTGCCAGCAGCGCCATCCAGGTGTACAATGAGCAGTTCTTC. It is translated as CASSAIQVYNEQFF.